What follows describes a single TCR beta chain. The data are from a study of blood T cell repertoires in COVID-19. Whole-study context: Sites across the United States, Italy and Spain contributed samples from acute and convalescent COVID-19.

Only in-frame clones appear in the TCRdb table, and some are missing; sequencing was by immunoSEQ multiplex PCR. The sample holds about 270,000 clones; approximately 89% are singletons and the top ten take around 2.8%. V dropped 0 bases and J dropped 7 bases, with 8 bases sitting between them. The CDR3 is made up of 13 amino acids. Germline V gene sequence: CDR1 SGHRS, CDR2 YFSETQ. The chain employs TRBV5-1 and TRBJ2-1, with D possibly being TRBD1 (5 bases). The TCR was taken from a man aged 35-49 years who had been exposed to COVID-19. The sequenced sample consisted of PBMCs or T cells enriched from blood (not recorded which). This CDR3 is CASSLDRQNEQFF. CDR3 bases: TGCGCCAGCAGCTTGGACAGACAGAATGAGCAGTTCTTC.